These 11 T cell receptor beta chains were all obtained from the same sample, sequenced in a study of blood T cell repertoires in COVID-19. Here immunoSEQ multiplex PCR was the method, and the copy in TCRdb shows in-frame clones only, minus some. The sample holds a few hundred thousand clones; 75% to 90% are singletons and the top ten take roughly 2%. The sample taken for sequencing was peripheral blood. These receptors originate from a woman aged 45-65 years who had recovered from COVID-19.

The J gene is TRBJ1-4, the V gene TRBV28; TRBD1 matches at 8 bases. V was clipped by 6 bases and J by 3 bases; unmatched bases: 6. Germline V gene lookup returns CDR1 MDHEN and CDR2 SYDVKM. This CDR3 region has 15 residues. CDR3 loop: CASRSNRGANEKLFF. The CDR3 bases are TGTGCCAGCAGATCCAACAGGGGGGCTAATGAAAAACTGTTTTTT.

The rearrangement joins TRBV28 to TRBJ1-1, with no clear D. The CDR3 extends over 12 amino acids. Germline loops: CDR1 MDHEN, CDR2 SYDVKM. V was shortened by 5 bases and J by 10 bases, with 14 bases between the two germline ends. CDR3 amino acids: CASSLVVGRAFF. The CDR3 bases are TGTGCCAGCAGTCTCGTGGTGGGGAGAGCTTTCTTT.

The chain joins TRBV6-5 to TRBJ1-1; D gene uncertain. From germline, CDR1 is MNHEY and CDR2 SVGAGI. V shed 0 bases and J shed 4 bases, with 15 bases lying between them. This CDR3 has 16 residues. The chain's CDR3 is CASSYSRRSHRTEAFF. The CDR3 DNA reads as TGTGCCAGCAGTTACTCTAGGAGGAGTCACCGCACTGAAGCTTTCTTT.

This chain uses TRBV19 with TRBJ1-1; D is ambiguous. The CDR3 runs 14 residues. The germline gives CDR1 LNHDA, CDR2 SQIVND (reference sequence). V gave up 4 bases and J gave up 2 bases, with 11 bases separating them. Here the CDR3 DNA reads TGTGCCAGTAGTACGCCGAACAGCAACACTGAAGCTTTCTTT. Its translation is CASSTPNSNTEAFF. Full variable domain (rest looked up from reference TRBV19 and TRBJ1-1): DGGITQSPKYLFRKEGQNVTLSCEQNLNHDAMYWYRQDPGQGLRLIYYSQIVNDFQKGDIAEGYSVSREKKESFPLTVTSAQKNPTAFYLCASSTPNSNTEAFFGQGTRLTVV.

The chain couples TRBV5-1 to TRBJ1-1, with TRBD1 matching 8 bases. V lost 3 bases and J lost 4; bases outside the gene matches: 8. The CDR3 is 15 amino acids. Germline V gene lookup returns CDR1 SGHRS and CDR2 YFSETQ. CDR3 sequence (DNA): TGCGCCAGCAGCTACCCAGACAGGGGTGGCACTGAAGCTTTCTTT. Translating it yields CASSYPDRGGTEAFF.

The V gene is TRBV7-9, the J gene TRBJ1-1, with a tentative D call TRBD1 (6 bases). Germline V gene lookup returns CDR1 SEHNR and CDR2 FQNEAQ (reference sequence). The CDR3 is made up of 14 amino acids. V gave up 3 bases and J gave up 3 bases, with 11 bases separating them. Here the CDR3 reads CASSFTGSDTEAFF. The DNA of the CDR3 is TGTGCCAGCAGCTTCACAGGGAGTGACACTGAAGCTTTCTTT.

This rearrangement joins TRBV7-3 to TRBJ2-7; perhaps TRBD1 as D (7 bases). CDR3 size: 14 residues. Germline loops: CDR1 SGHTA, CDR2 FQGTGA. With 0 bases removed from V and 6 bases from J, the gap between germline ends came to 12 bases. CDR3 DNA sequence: TGTGCCAGCAGCTTAACCTCAGGGGGGTCCGAGCAGTACTTC. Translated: CASSLTSGGSEQYF.

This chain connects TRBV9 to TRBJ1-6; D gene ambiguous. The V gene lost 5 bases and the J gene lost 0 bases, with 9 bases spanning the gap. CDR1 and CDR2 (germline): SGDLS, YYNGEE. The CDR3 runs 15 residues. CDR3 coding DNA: TGTGCCAGCAGTGCCGGGAGCTCCTATAATTCACCCCTCCACTTT. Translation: CASSAGSSYNSPLHF.

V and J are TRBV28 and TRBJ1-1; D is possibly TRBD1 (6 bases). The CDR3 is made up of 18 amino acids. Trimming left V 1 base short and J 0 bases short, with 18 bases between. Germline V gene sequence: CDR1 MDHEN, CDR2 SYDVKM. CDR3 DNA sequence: TGTGCCAGCAGTTTATTAGAGGACAGTATTACTTTGAACACTGAAGCTTTCTTT. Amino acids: CASSLLEDSITLNTEAFF.

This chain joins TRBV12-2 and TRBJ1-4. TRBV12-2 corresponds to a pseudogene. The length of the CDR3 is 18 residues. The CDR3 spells CASRLISVLDATNEKLFF. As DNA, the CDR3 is TGTGCAAGTCGCTTAATTTCAGTACTAGACGCAACTAATGAAAAACTGTTTTTT.

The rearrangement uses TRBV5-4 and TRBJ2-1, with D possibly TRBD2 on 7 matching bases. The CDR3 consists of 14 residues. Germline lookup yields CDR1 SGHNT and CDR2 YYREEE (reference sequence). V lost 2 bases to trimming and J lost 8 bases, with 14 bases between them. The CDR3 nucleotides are TGTGCCAGCAGCTTAAAGGGGGGGGATGATGAGCAGTTCTTC. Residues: CASSLKGGDDEQFF.